The clone carrying this T cell receptor (beta chain) has only a few counts. Its antigen is still unknown. The source of the sample is a study of CD8 T cells in ankylosing spondylitis. Study-level points and caveats: Within ankylosing spondylitis blood, a TCR beta motif made up of roughly eight highly homologous variants appeared to be characteristic.

TCRdb reanalysed the 5' RACE reads using MiXCR and keeps one entry per CDR3 protein. The table shows under 950,000 distinct CDR3 sequences, with 19% occurring only once. After removal of 5 bases from V and 0 bases from J, the junction contained 7 bases not matched to a gene. The CDR3 has 16 amino acids. Germline-derived CDR1 and CDR2 are SEHNR and FQNEAQ (reference sequence). Sequencing was performed on blood, either unsorted or a sorted T cell fraction (not recorded which). The genes are TRBV7-9 and TRBJ2-7; 10 bases are a match to TRBD1. The origin of this receptor is a male donor with ankylosing spondylitis. This CDR3 is CASSATGGSTSYEQYF. In nucleotides, the CDR3 is TGTGCCAGCAGCGCGACAGGGGGCTCGACCTCCTACGAGCAGTACTTC.